These 24 T cell receptor beta chains came from one sample sequenced in a study of T cells of healthy individuals. TCRdb re-called the 5' RACE reads with MiXCR, one entry per CDR3 protein. The sample contains around 63,000 distinct CDR3 sequences, roughly 15% of which appear only once. Every receptor here comes from a human donor in good health.

Only a few counts were recorded for this clonotype. The gene calls are TRBV20-1 and TRBJ1-1, with TRBD1 as a possible D gene (5 bases). Germline CDR1 and CDR2: DFQATT and SNEGSKA (reference sequence). V gave up 5 bases and J gave up 3 bases, with 13 bases separating them. The CDR3 has 13 amino acids. The CDR3 is CSAPSGSDTEAFF. DNA of the CDR3: TGCAGTGCTCCATCAGGGTCGGACACTGAAGCTTTCTTT.

This clonotype turned up a few times. The rearrangement joins TRBV5-1 to TRBJ1-1, with 8 bases fitting TRBD1. The germline V gene encodes CDR1 SGHRS and CDR2 YFSETQ. This CDR3 is 14 amino acids long. V was pared by 7 bases and J by 3 bases, with 8 bases of the junction left unmatched. The CDR3 DNA sequence: TGCGCCAGCTCCGGACAGGGTGGGTACACTGAAGCTTTCTTT. It translates to CASSGQGGYTEAFF.

The rearrangement links TRBV7-2 to TRBJ2-5; D is unclear. Germline V gene data show CDR1 as SGHTA and CDR2 as FQGNSA. Trimming removed 0 bases from V and 5 bases from J, with 4 bases in between. The CDR3 spans 12 residues. DNA for the CDR3: TGTGCCAGCAGCTTAGCGTTTGAGACCCAGTACTTC. Protein product: CASSLAFETQYF.

There are many counts of this clonotype. The rearrangement uses TRBV20-1 and TRBJ2-5; the match to TRBD2 covers 8 bases. This CDR3 region has 15 residues. The V gene's germline CDR1 is DFQATT and CDR2 SNEGSKA (reference sequence). J lost 2 bases, V lost 4 bases, and 9 bases had no gene match. The CDR3 loop reads CSATLAGGFQETQYF. For the CDR3, the DNA is TGCAGTGCTACTTTGGCGGGGGGATTTCAAGAGACCCAGTACTTC.

The table lists this clonotype with many counts. The chain carries TRBV4-3 and TRBJ2-5; D might be TRBD2 (6 bases). The CDR3 is 12 residues long. Germline V lookup: CDR1 LGHNA, CDR2 YSLEER. The ends were cut back, 0 bases at V and 10 bases at J, with 9 bases in the middle. This chain's CDR3 is CASSQDRGSQYF. The CDR3 DNA follows: TGCGCCAGCAGCCAAGACCGGGGGAGCCAGTACTTC.

As concerns this clonotype: Lacking the conserved final phenylalanine or tryptophan, this CDR3 likely reflects a read error. This sequence joins TRBV9 and TRBJ2-7, with 7 bases that match TRBD2. With 0 bases clipped from V and 2 bases from J, the junction kept 2 bases outside the gene matches. Germline V CDR1 and CDR2: SGDLS, YYNGEE. The CDR3 has 14 residues. CDR3 loop: CASSVGGGTYEQYL. The DNA for the CDR3 is TGTGCCAGCAGCGTAGGGGGGGGGACCTACGAGCAGTACTTA.

The V call is TRBV20-1, the J call TRBJ1-1; tentative D call: TRBD1 (5 bases). The CDR3 length is 12 residues. The V gene lost 7 bases and the J gene lost 4 bases, with 13 bases spanning the gap. Per germline, CDR1 DFQATT and CDR2 SNEGSKA (reference sequence). In DNA, the CDR3 is TGCAGTGTTACCGGGGACCGCACTGAAGCTTTCTTT. The encoded protein is CSVTGDRTEAFF.

This clonotype was recorded at least ten times. CDR3 protein: CATSDPYRVEQFF. The CDR3 nucleotides read TGTGCCACCAGTGATCCTTACCGGGTTGAGCAGTTCTTC. The V and J genes are TRBV24-1 and TRBJ2-1; D remains unclear. This CDR3 has 13 amino acids. Germline values: CDR1 KGHDR, CDR2 SFDVKD. V lost 3 bases and J lost 9, with 11 bases in between.

This clonotype was recorded many times. V gene TRBV18 combines with J gene TRBJ2-4; tentatively, D is TRBD1 (5 bases). This CDR3 region has 14 residues. From germline, CDR1 is KGHSH and CDR2 LQKENI. Trimming took 2 bases from V and 8 from J, leaving 13 bases between them. The CDR3 DNA reads as TGTGCCAGCTCACCATCCCAGGGTTCGGACATTCAGTACTTC. Translation gives CASSPSQGSDIQYF.

This CDR3 reads CASSQPQGEGTEAFF. The DNA for the CDR3 is TGCGCCAGCAGCCAACCCCAGGGAGAAGGCACTGAAGCTTTCTTT. This rearrangement joins TRBV4-1 to TRBJ1-1; D perhaps matches TRBD1 (5 bases). The CDR3 runs 15 residues. V lost 2 bases and J 4 bases, leaving 14 bases between the germline ends. From germline, CDR1 is MGHRA and CDR2 YSYEKL.

This chain joins TRBV12-3 or TRBV12-4 and TRBJ2-7, with 7 nucleotides matching TRBD2. Trimming took 8 bases from V and 2 from J; bases not matched to a gene: 0. CDR3 length: 11 residues. This CDR3 is CASGRAYEQYF. Here the CDR3 DNA reads TGTGCCAGCGGGAGGGCCTACGAGCAGTACTTC.

The rearrangement uses TRBV27 and TRBJ2-3; D tentatively reads TRBD1 or TRBD2 (5 bases each). The germline V gene has CDR1 MNHEY and CDR2 SMNVEV (reference sequence). The CDR3 has 13 residues. Deletions cut 6 bases from V and 4 bases from J, with 11 bases between. The CDR3 DNA reads TGTGCCAGCAGCTCTTTGGGGGCAGATACGCAGTATTTT. Amino acids: CASSSLGADTQYF.

The sample holds many counts of this clonotype. V gene TRBV20-1 combines with J gene TRBJ2-3; the match to TRBD2 covers 11 bases. The ends lost 3 bases at V and 0 bases at J; junction bases unmatched: 2. From germline, CDR1 is DFQATT and CDR2 SNEGSKA (reference sequence). This CDR3 has 15 amino acids. This CDR3 reads CSARRTSGSTDTQYF. The DNA of the CDR3 is TGCAGTGCTAGGCGGACTAGCGGGAGCACAGATACGCAGTATTTT.

This clonotype has a count of ten or more. This chain uses TRBV7-2 with TRBJ2-3; possibly TRBD1 or TRBD2 for D (5 bases each). V gave up 1 base and J gave up 4 bases, with 21 bases separating them. The germline V gene has CDR1 SGHTA and CDR2 FQGNSA. The CDR3 is 18 amino acids. The CDR3: CASSLGGISGLGADTQYF. The CDR3 nucleotides read TGTGCCAGCAGCTTAGGGGGAATCTCCGGGCTGGGGGCAGATACGCAGTATTTT.

This clonotype was seen only a few times. This chain connects TRBV12-3 or TRBV12-4 to TRBJ2-3; unclear D gene. Deletions cut 4 bases from V and 0 bases from J, with 11 bases between. CDR3 length: 15 amino acids. Here the CDR3 DNA reads TGTGCCAGCAGTTCGGACGGCGCTAGCACAGATACGCAGTATTTT. Protein: CASSSDGASTDTQYF.

This clonotype was found a few times. The chain combines TRBV20-1 with TRBJ2-1; tentatively, D is TRBD2 (6 bases). Trimming removed 3 bases at V and 5 bases at J, with 11 bases between. The CDR3 spans 13 residues. Germline assignment: CDR1 DFQATT and CDR2 SNEGSKA (reference sequence). The CDR3 here is CSASGGSDNEQFF. CDR3 bases: TGCAGTGCTAGTGGGGGGTCCGACAATGAGCAGTTCTTC.

This clonotype was picked up a small number of times. The CDR3: CSVGAPGGTEAFF. DNA of the CDR3: TGCAGCGTTGGGGCGCCAGGGGGGACTGAAGCTTTCTTT. The J gene is TRBJ1-1, the V gene TRBV29-1, with 7 bases matching TRBD1. In germline, CDR1 is SQVTM, CDR2 ANQGSEA. The CDR3 has 13 amino acids. V shed 4 bases, J shed 5 bases, and the junction held 7 bases outside the gene matches. Together with reference TRBV29-1 and TRBJ1-1, the CDR3 gives the full variable domain: SAVISQKPSRDICQRGTSLTIQCQVDSQVTMMFWYRQQPGQSLTLIATANQGSEATYESGFVIDKFPISRPNLTFSTLTVSNMSPEDSSIYLCSVGAPGGTEAFFGQGTRLTVV.

This clonotype occurred a few times. The gene calls are TRBV27 and TRBJ2-3; maybe TRBD2 (6 bases). V was clipped by 7 bases and J by 4 bases, with 15 bases between them. This CDR3 contains 14 residues. Germline V gene lookup returns CDR1 MNHEY and CDR2 SMNVEV (reference sequence). The DNA for the CDR3 is TGTGCCAGCACCCGACTAGTGACCCCAGATACGCAGTATTTT. Translated, it gives CASTRLVTPDTQYF.

This clonotype was observed a few times. The J gene is TRBJ1-1, the V gene TRBV21-1; the D call in the table, TRBD1, was not verified against the DNA. TRBV21-1 is a documented pseudogene. The CDR3 sequence is 14 residues long. The DNA for the CDR3 is TGTGCCAGCAGCAAAGACAGGGGAAGGACTGAAGCTTTCTTT. Residues: CASSKDRGRTEAFF.

There are a few counts of this clonotype. The chain links TRBV5-1 to TRBJ2-3, with 12 nucleotides matching TRBD2. Trimming took 4 bases from V and 0 from J; bases not matched to a gene: 3. CDR1 and CDR2 (germline): SGHRS, YFSETQ. The CDR3 totals 16 residues. CDR3 coding DNA: TGCGCCAGCAGCCCCGGGACTAGCGGGAGCACAGATACGCAGTATTTT. Protein: CASSPGTSGSTDTQYF.

In its sample, this clonotype was seen a few times. V usage is TRBV3-1 and J usage is TRBJ2-3, with D unclear. This CDR3 is built from 14 residues. From germline, CDR1 is LGHDT and CDR2 YNNKEL (reference sequence). V gave up 1 base and J gave up 6 bases, with 11 bases separating them. The CDR3 loop is CASSQGIQADTQYF. The CDR3 bases are TGTGCCAGCAGCCAAGGGATCCAGGCGGATACGCAGTATTTT.

This clonotype ranks as medium-sized. The gene calls are TRBV10-3 and TRBJ1-4, with no clear D. V shed 6 bases and J shed 5 bases, with 10 bases lying between them. The germline gives CDR1 ENHRY, CDR2 SYGVKD. The CDR3 runs to 13 residues. Written as DNA, the CDR3 is TGTGCCATCAGGGACCGTCCCAATGAAAAACTGTTTTTT. This gives the protein CAIRDRPNEKLFF.

The rearrangement joins TRBV7-9 to TRBJ2-3; no definite D call. Germline assignment: CDR1 SEHNR and CDR2 FQNEAQ (reference sequence). The CDR3 spans 12 residues. Trimming took off 11 bases at V and 0 bases at J, with 9 bases between the two ends. CDR3 bases: TGTGCCGGATCTCAGAGCACAGATACGCAGTATTTT. Its protein product is CAGSQSTDTQYF. The full variable domain, with the rest looked up from reference TRBV7-9 and TRBJ2-3, is DTGVSQNPRHKITKRGQNVTFRCDPISEHNRLYWYRQTLGQGPEFLTYFQNEAQLEKSRLLSDRFSAERPKGSFSTLEIQRTEQGDSAMYLCAGSQSTDTQYFGPGTRLTVL.

This rearrangement joins TRBV11-1 to TRBJ2-3; D is undetermined. Germline V lookup: CDR1 SGHAT, CDR2 FQDESV (reference sequence). The CDR3 has 16 amino acids. V dropped 0 bases and J dropped 3 bases, with 13 bases sitting between them. CDR3 protein: CASSLANVMSTDTQYF. The CDR3 DNA reads as TGTGCCAGCAGCTTAGCGAACGTGATGTCTACAGATACGCAGTATTTT.